One and the same sample provided the 3 T cell receptor beta chains below, sequenced in a study of blood T cell repertoires in COVID-19. The repertoire was sequenced with immunoSEQ multiplex PCR; TCRdb's copy has only in-frame clones and lacks some. This sample has 200,000 to 250,000 clones, with over 75% found just once. Sequencing input: peripheral blood. All receptors come from a woman between 65 and 79 years old with COVID-19, enrolled during active disease.

The chain couples TRBV6-6 to TRBJ2-7, with TRBD1 identical over 7 bases. J was trimmed by 2 bases and V by 1 base; bases with no gene match: 2. This CDR3 spans 14 amino acids. Germline CDR1 MNHNY, CDR2 SVGAGI (reference sequence). Here the CDR3 reads CASSYWDRPYEQYF. CDR3 DNA sequence: TGTGCCAGCAGTTACTGGGACAGACCCTACGAGCAGTACTTC.

The chain carries TRBV5-1 and TRBJ2-1, with D possibly matching TRBD2 (5 bases). Trimming stripped 3 bases from V and 0 bases from J, with 13 bases between. CDR3 length: 16 residues. Germline CDR1 and CDR2: SGHRS and YFSETQ. The CDR3 sequence: CASSWAGSPSYNEQFF. Written as DNA, the CDR3 is TGCGCCAGCAGCTGGGCGGGCTCCCCCTCCTACAATGAGCAGTTCTTC.

V usage is TRBV4-3 and J usage is TRBJ1-1, with D hard to call. V was clipped by 3 bases and J by 0 bases, with 5 bases between them. This CDR3 has 13 amino acids. Germline V lookup: CDR1 LGHNA, CDR2 YSLEER. The CDR3 region is CASSHTVNTEAFF. The CDR3 bases are TGCGCCAGCAGCCATACAGTGAACACTGAAGCTTTCTTT.